Listed here are 7 T cell receptor beta chains from one sample, sequenced in a study of Graves' ophthalmopathy and Graves' hyperthyroidism. Amplification of TCR beta CDR3 regions used RNA transcripts. Following a first-round RT-PCR that used HTBI primers, a second-round multiplex PCR was carried out. TCRdb re-called the multiplex PCR reads with MiXCR, one entry per CDR3 protein. This sample has some 1.1 million distinct CDR3 sequences, with about two fifths found just once. Sequenced material: peripheral blood or thyroid tissue (not recorded which). The receptor source for this set is an adult man with Graves' hyperthyroidism.

This clonotype was counted between two and nine times. V and J are TRBV13 and TRBJ2-7; TRBD2 agrees at 7 bases. Trimming took 5 bases from V and 3 from J; bases not matched to a gene: 10. Germline-derived CDR1 and CDR2 are PRHDT and FYEKMQ (reference sequence). This CDR3 comprises 15 residues. CDR3 amino acids: CASSGSGTTNYEQYF. CDR3 in DNA: TGTGCCAGCAGCGGATCCGGGACTACAAACTACGAGCAGTACTTC.

Worth noting for this clonotype: This is likely a read error, given that the CDR3 carries no conserved phenylalanine or tryptophan at its end. No DNA is shown, since the ends of the CDR3 on it are uncertain; the CDR3 is the one TCRdb lists. The chain joins TRBV7-2 to TRBJ1-1; the DNA was not used to check the table's D call, TRBD1. The CDR3 region is 14 residues in length, termini included. In germline, CDR1 is SGHTA, CDR2 FQGNSA. The CDR3 region is CASSLPRGQSTANY.

To note about this clonotype: A much bigger clone sits one base away, suggesting this may be a read error. The V call is TRBV20-1, the J call TRBJ2-7; the D gene is possibly TRBD2 (5 bases). Germline V lookup: CDR1 DFQATT, CDR2 SNEGSKA (reference sequence). The CDR3 covers 14 residues. The CDR3 here is CSASPSVTPRERYF. DNA of the CDR3: TGCAGTGCTAGTCCCTCGGTAACCCCAAGGGAGCGGTACTTC.

The J gene is TRBJ1-5, the V gene TRBV10-3, with D hard to call. CDR1 ENHRY and CDR2 SYGVKD come from the germline V gene. The CDR3 totals 14 residues. The germline V and J ends were trimmed by 10 bases and 2 bases, with 15 bases remaining between them. The CDR3 reads CASRPTWGNQPQHF. CDR3 DNA: TGTGCCAGCAGGCCAACTTGGGGCAATCAGCCCCAGCATTTT.

This clonotype was recorded at least ten times. The gene calls are TRBV14 and TRBJ2-7, with 10 bases that match TRBD1. V was clipped by 3 bases and J by 2 bases; unmatched bases: 7. The germline V gene has CDR1 SGHDN and CDR2 FVKESK. CDR3 length equals 16 residues. CDR3 in amino acids: CASSHRTGTGAYEQYF. The CDR3 coding sequence is TGTGCCAGCAGCCATCGGACCGGGACAGGGGCCTACGAGCAGTACTTC.

This clonotype was seen more than once but under ten times. The chain employs TRBV27 and TRBJ2-5; 11 bases agree with TRBD2. V lost 2 bases and J lost 4; bases outside the gene matches: 3. The length of the CDR3 is 15 residues. Germline CDR1 MNHEY, CDR2 SMNVEV (reference sequence). The CDR3 coding sequence is TGTGCCAGCAGTTTACTAGCGGGAGGAGTAGAGACCCAGTACTTC. Protein: CASSLLAGGVETQYF.

This clonotype showed up many times. At one end, the junction sequence differs from germline, possibly due to a read error. V gene TRBV5-1 combines with J gene TRBJ2-5; the D is unclear. The germline CDR1 and CDR2 sequences are SGHRS and YFSETQ. This CDR3 comprises 11 residues. The CDR3, as DNA: TGTGCCAGCAGCTCATCGGGGACCCAGTACTTC. Its translation: CASSSSGTQYF.